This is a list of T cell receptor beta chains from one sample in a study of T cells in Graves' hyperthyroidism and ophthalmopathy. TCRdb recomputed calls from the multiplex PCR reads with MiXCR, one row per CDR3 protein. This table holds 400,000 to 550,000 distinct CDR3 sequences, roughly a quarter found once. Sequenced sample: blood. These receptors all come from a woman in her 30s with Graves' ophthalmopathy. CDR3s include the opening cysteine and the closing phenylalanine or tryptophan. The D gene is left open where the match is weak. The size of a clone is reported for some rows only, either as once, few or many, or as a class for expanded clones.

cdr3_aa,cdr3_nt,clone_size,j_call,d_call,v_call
CSALGQENQPQHF,TGCAGTGCATTGGGACAGGAGAATCAGCCCCAGCATTTT,many,TRBJ1-5,TRBD1,TRBV20-1
CSVVSGALNYGYTF,TGCAGCGTTGTGTCGGGGGCCCTGAACTATGGCTACACCTTC,many,TRBJ1-2,.,TRBV29-1
CASSSRPELFF,TGTGCCAGCAGCTCCAGACCGGAGCTGTTTTTT,.,TRBJ2-2,.,TRBV7-9
CASSLGTSGGAAQETQYF,TGTGCCAGCAGCTTAGGGACTAGCGGGGGGGCCGCACAAGAGACCCAGTACTTC,.,TRBJ2-5,TRBD2,TRBV11-2
CASSYSPISGSYLAKNIQYF,TGTGCCAGCAGTTACTCTCCGATTAGCGGGAGCTATCTAGCCAAAAACATTCAGTACTTC,.,TRBJ2-4,TRBD2,TRBV6-2/TRBV6-3
CASNRRGATDTQYF,TGTGCCAGTAACAGGAGGGGCGCCACAGATACGCAGTATTTT,.,TRBJ2-3,.,TRBV19
CATSRLAGETQYF,TGTGCCACCAGTAGACTAGCTGGGGAGACCCAGTACTTC,many,TRBJ2-5,TRBD2,TRBV24-1
CASSRGATWDEQFF,TGCGCCAGCAGCCGGGGGGCCACATGGGATGAGCAGTTCTTC,few,TRBJ2-1,.,TRBV5-1
CASSGWGGQGVTEAFF,TGTGCCAGCAGCGGCTGGGGGGGACAGGGGGTCACTGAAGCTTTCTTT,many,TRBJ1-1,TRBD1,TRBV9
CASSLSVGGNYGYTF,TGTGCCAGCAGTTTATCCGTTGGCGGGAACTATGGCTACACCTTC,.,TRBJ1-2,.,TRBV12-3/TRBV12-4
CASSTVGELFF,TGTGCCAGCAGTACGGTCGGGGAGCTGTTTTTT,.,TRBJ2-2,.,TRBV6-2/TRBV6-3
CASSPSIETQYF,TGTGCCAGCAGCCCATCTATAGAGACCCAGTACTTC,.,TRBJ2-5,.,TRBV7-2
CASSLSEWTGATF,TGTGCCAGCAGTTTATCGGAGTGGACAGGGGCTACCTTC,few,TRBJ1-2,TRBD1,TRBV27
CSASIGVSGNTIYF,TGCAGTGCTAGTATCGGCGTTTCTGGAAACACCATATATTTT,.,TRBJ1-3,.,TRBV20-1
CASAPDGYTYEQYF,TGTGCTAGTGCCCCGGACGGATACACCTACGAGCAGTACTTC,many,TRBJ2-7,.,TRBV12-5
CASSLNSGSNVAHEQYF,TGTGCCAGCAGCTTAAATTCGGGTTCGAATGTGGCGCACGAGCAGTACTTC,many,TRBJ2-7,.,TRBV13
CASSSTWGNQPQHF,TGTGCCAGCAGCTCCACGTGGGGAAATCAGCCCCAGCATTTT,.,TRBJ1-5,.,TRBV12-3/TRBV12-4
CASSQDEEGLITEAFF,TGCGCCAGCAGCCAAGATGAGGAGGGTTTAATCACTGAAGCTTTCTTT,.,TRBJ1-1,.,TRBV4-1
CSAKGWADQETQYF,TGCAGTGCTAAAGGGTGGGCAGACCAAGAGACCCAGTACTTC,many,TRBJ2-5,.,TRBV20-1
CASSRDSNTEACF,TGCGCCAGCAGCCGGGACAGTAACACTGAAGCTTGCTTT,.,TRBJ1-1,TRBD1,TRBV4-1
CASSSETGVRGVMNTEAFF,TGTGCCAGCAGTTCCGAAACAGGGGTGAGGGGGGTTATGAACACTGAAGCTTTCTTT,many,TRBJ1-1,TRBD1,TRBV28
CATGQAGQETQYF,TGTGCCACAGGACAAGCGGGTCAAGAGACCCAGTACTTC,few,TRBJ2-5,.,TRBV24-1
CASSSSGQGVYEQYF,TGTGCCAGCAGCAGTTCCGGACAGGGGGTTTACGAGCAGTACTTC,.,TRBJ2-7,TRBD1,TRBV6-1
CASRMTGNYEQYF,TGTGCCAGCAGGATGACAGGGAACTACGAGCAGTACTTC,few,TRBJ2-7,TRBD1,TRBV6-2/TRBV6-3
CASSSLLDETYEQYF,TGCGCCAGCAGCTCCCTACTGGACGAAACCTACGAGCAGTACTTC,many,TRBJ2-7,.,TRBV5-1
CSAEGTSAEAFF,TGCAGTGCTGAAGGGACAAGCGCTGAAGCTTTCTTT,.,TRBJ1-1,.,TRBV20-1
CSAAPGSGDTEAFF,TGCAGTGCAGCCCCGGGCTCAGGGGACACTGAAGCTTTCTTT,.,TRBJ1-1,.,TRBV20-1
CASSLWDRDSYGYTF,TGTGCCAGCAGCTTATGGGACAGGGATTCCTATGGCTACACCTTC,many,TRBJ1-2,TRBD1,TRBV7-8
CASSAGVIDYGYTF,TGTGCCAGTTCTGCTGGGGTCATAGACTATGGCTACACCTTC,many,TRBJ1-2,.,TRBV19
CASSVDRTQETQYF,TGCGCCAGCAGCGTGGACAGGACCCAAGAGACCCAGTACTTC,.,TRBJ2-5,TRBD1,TRBV5-1
CATSDANRGGYTF,TGTGCCACCAGTGATGCCAACAGGGGTGGCTACACCTTC,many,TRBJ1-2,TRBD1,TRBV24-1
CASSAIRGTGNTIYF,TGTGCCAGCAGCGCAATCAGGGGAACTGGAAACACCATATATTTT,many,TRBJ1-3,.,TRBV11-2
CSVEDRWLGTEAFF,TGCAGCGTTGAAGATCGCTGGTTAGGCACTGAAGCTTTCTTT,many,TRBJ1-1,.,TRBV29-1
CSARDPFDGAEQYF,TGCAGTGCTAGAGATCCCTTCGACGGAGCCGAGCAGTACTTC,many,TRBJ2-7,.,TRBV20-1
CASSLIPSLLQGTYTF,TGTGCCAGCAGCTTAATCCCATCCCTCTTACAGGGAACCTACACCTTC,many,TRBJ1-2,.,TRBV11-2
CSARAAGTRNQPQHF,TGCAGTGCTAGAGCGGCGGGGACAAGGAATCAGCCCCAGCATTTT,many,TRBJ1-5,.,TRBV20-1
CASGPSLFSGNTIYF,TGTGCCAGCGGGCCCAGTCTTTTCTCTGGAAACACCATATATTTT,many,TRBJ1-3,.,TRBV12-3/TRBV12-4
CASSPYRVSNQPQHF,TGTGCCAGCAGCCCCTACAGGGTCAGCAATCAGCCCCAGCATTTT,many,TRBJ1-5,.,TRBV7-2
CASSHGVQGIGHYEQYF,TGTGCCAGCAGCCATGGGGTACAGGGGATAGGGCACTACGAGCAGTACTTC,.,TRBJ2-7,TRBD1,TRBV4-2
CAWRRAVDTEAFF,TGTGCCTGGCGAAGGGCAGTAGACACTGAAGCTTTCTTT,many,TRBJ1-1,.,TRBV30
CASSLAGGGRETQYF,TGTGCCAGCAGCTTAGCTGGCGGGGGGCGGGAGACCCAGTACTTC,many,TRBJ2-5,TRBD2,TRBV11-2
CASSKPGQGAGAFF,TGTGCTAGCAGCAAACCGGGACAGGGGGCTGGCGCTTTCTTT,.,TRBJ1-1,TRBD1,TRBV11-2
CACPAGGPTNTGELFF,TGTGCCTGTCCCGCCGGCGGTCCGACAAACACCGGGGAGCTGTTTTTT,few,TRBJ2-2,.,TRBV30
CASSSTGGKEKLFF,TGCGCCAGCAGCTCGACAGGGGGAAAGGAAAAACTGTTTTTT,many,TRBJ1-4,TRBD1,TRBV5-1